Below, 11 T cell receptor beta chains from the same sample are listed, as sequenced in a study of cytomegalovirus exposure and HLA in healthy donors. TCRdb keeps only in-frame clones here, not all; method: immunoSEQ multiplex PCR. The sample has approximately 150,000 clones, about 91% seen once. The specimen sequenced was PBMCs. Receptors originate from a man between 18 and 29 years old in good health and CMV-seropositive.

This clone was counted once. CDR3: CASSLAAGRLNTEAFF. As DNA, the CDR3 is TGCGCCAGCAGCTTGGCTGCTGGCAGATTAAACACTGAAGCTTTCTTT. The gene calls are TRBV5-1 and TRBJ1-1; D remains unclear. Germline V gene lookup returns CDR1 SGHRS and CDR2 YFSETQ. This CDR3 spans 16 amino acids. V lost 0 bases to trimming and J lost 2 bases, with 14 bases between them.

The rearrangement joins TRBV29-1 to TRBJ1-1; 8 nucleotides align to TRBD1. The J segment lost 4 bases and the V segment lost 8 bases, leaving 6 bases of the junction unmatched. Germline CDR1 is SQVTM and CDR2 is ANQGSEA. There are 12 residues in the CDR3. This CDR3 reads CSTDRAPTEAFF. The CDR3 bases are TGCAGCACGGACAGGGCCCCCACTGAAGCTTTCTTT.

This clone has a single count. The genes are TRBV7-9 and TRBJ1-2; the D gene is possibly TRBD1 (6 bases). The CDR3 totals 15 residues. Germline values: CDR1 SEHNR, CDR2 FQNEAQ (reference sequence). V lost 0 bases to trimming and J lost 4 bases, with 12 bases between them. The CDR3 here is CASSLAGHLLYGYTF. CDR3 coding DNA: TGTGCCAGCAGCTTAGCGGGACACCTACTCTATGGCTACACCTTC.

In this sample, this clone turned up once. The V call is TRBV7-9, the J call TRBJ1-1; perhaps TRBD1 as D (5 bases). CDR1 is SEHNR, CDR2 FQNEAQ, per germline (reference sequence). The CDR3 has 13 residues. With 5 bases removed from V and 7 bases from J, the gap between germline ends came to 14 bases. CDR3 sequence: CASSLRTIGEAFF. The CDR3 nucleotides are TGTGCCAGCAGCCTTAGGACAATAGGTGAAGCTTTCTTT.

This clone was observed once. The V call is TRBV7-9, the J call TRBJ2-3, with TRBD2 matching 7 bases. The length of the CDR3 is 16 residues. Unmatched junction bases numbered 7, after V lost 2 bases and J lost 2 bases. Germline CDR1 is SEHNR and CDR2 is FQNEAQ (reference sequence). CDR3 sequence reads: CASSLIVSGNTDTQYF. The CDR3 coding sequence is TGTGCCAGCAGCTTAATCGTCAGCGGGAACACAGATACGCAGTATTTT.

This chain connects TRBV18 to TRBJ2-7; 8 positions agree with TRBD2. The CDR3 totals 15 residues. Trimming cost V 4 bases and J 6 bases; bases outside gene matches: 11. CDR1 KGHSH and CDR2 LQKENI come from the germline V gene. The CDR3 coding sequence is TGTGCCAGCTCACTCAAAGACGGGGGGGACGGCGAGCAGTACTTC. Protein: CASSLKDGGDGEQYF.

This clone was recorded only once. For the CDR3, the DNA is TGTGCCAGCAGTTACCGACAGGGCGCGGGAGGAGAAAAACTGTTTTTT. Protein sequence: CASSYRQGAGGEKLFF. The rearrangement uses TRBV6-5 and TRBJ1-4; 7 positions agree with TRBD1. V trimming: 2 bases; J trimming: 8 bases; junction bases outside the gene matches: 11. This CDR3 is 16 amino acids long. Germline assignment: CDR1 MNHEY and CDR2 SVGAGI.

This clone occurred once. V is TRBV5-1 and J is TRBJ1-1; 11 bases fit TRBD1. CDR1 is SGHRS, CDR2 YFSETQ, per germline. Trimming at V came to 5 bases and at J to 6 bases, leaving 6 bases not matched to a gene. This CDR3 has 14 residues. The chain's CDR3 is CASRIPGQGAEAFF. As DNA, the CDR3 is TGCGCCAGCAGAATTCCGGGACAGGGGGCTGAAGCTTTCTTT.

The chain uses TRBV5-1 and TRBJ2-1; possibly TRBD2 for D (5 bases). Trimming removed 0 bases at V and 5 bases at J, with 6 bases between. Germline CDR1 is SGHRS and CDR2 is YFSETQ. The CDR3 runs to 13 residues. This chain's CDR3 is CASSLGLHNEQFF. The CDR3 bases are TGCGCCAGCAGCTTGGGACTACACAATGAGCAGTTCTTC. Together with reference TRBV5-1 and TRBJ2-1, the CDR3 gives the full variable domain: KAGVTQTPRYLIKTRGQQVTLSCSPISGHRSVSWYQQTPGQGLQFLFEYFSETQRNKGNFPGRFSGRQFSNSRSEMNVSTLELGDSALYLCASSLGLHNEQFFGPGTRLTVL.

As for this clone: An end of the junction differs from the germline gene, which may be a read error. The V and J genes are TRBV5-1 and TRBJ1-2; weak D call: TRBD1 (6 bases). CDR3 length: 14 residues. The germline V gene has CDR1 SGHRS and CDR2 YFSETQ. The CDR3 sequence: CASSLGDTNYGYTF. CDR3 bases: TGTGCCAGCAGCTTGGGGGACACGAACTATGGCTACACCTTC.

The J gene is TRBJ2-7, the V gene TRBV11-1; D might be TRBD2 (6 bases). Per the germline V gene, CDR1 is SGHAT and CDR2 is FQDESV (reference sequence). The CDR3 has 14 amino acids. V was pared by 5 bases and J by 0 bases, with 11 bases between. CDR3 protein: CASSLGTASYEQYF. CDR3 sequence (DNA): TGTGCCAGCAGCCTCGGGACTGCCTCCTACGAGCAGTACTTC.